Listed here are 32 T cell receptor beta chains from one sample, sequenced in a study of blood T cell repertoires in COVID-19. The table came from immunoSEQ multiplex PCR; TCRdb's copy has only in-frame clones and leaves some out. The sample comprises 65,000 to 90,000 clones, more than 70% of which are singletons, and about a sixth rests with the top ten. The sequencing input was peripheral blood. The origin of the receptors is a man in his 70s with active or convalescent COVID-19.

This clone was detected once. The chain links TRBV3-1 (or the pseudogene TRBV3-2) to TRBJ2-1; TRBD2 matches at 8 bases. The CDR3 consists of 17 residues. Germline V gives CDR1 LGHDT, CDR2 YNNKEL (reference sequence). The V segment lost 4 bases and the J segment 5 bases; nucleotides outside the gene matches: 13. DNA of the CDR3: TGTGCCAGCAGCCCCGAGATGGGCGGGGGGCTTGACAATGAGCAGTTCTTC. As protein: CASSPEMGGGLDNEQFF.

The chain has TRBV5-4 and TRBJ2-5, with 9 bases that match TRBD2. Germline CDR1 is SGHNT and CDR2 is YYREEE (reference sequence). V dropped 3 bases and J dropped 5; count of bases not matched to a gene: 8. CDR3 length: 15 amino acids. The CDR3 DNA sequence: TGTGCCAGCAGCTCCGGCGGGGGGGCCGAGGAGACCCAGTACTTC. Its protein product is CASSSGGGAEETQYF.

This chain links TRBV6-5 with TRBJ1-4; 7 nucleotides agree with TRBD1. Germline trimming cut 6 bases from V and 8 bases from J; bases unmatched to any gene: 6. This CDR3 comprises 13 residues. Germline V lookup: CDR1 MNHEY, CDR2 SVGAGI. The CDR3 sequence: CASSPTGREKLFF. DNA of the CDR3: TGTGCCAGCAGCCCGACAGGGAGAGAAAAACTGTTTTTT.

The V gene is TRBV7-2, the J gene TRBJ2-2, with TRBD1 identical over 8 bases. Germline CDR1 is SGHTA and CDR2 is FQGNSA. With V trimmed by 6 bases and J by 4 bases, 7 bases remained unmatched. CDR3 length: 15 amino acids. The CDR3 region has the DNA TGTGCCAGCAGAATACAGGGGGTAGGCACCGGGGAGCTGTTTTTT. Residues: CASRIQGVGTGELFF.

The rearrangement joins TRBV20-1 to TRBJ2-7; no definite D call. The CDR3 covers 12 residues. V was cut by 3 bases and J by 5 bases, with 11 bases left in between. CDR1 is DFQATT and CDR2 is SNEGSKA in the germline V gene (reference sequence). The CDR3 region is CSASPQFHEQYF. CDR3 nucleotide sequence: TGCAGTGCTAGTCCCCAGTTCCACGAGCAGTACTTC.

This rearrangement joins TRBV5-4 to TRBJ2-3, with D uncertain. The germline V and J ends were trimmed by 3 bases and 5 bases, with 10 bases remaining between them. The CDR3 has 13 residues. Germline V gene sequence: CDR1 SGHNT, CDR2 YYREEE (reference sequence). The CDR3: CASSSPPGDTQYF. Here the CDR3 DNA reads TGTGCCAGCAGCTCCCCTCCGGGAGATACGCAGTATTTT.

CDR3 region: CSVGQGGVGYTF. In nucleotides, the CDR3 is TGCAGCGTGGGACAGGGAGGGGTTGGCTACACCTTC. The V call is TRBV29-1, the J call TRBJ1-2; 9 positions agree with TRBD1. Per germline, CDR1 SQVTM and CDR2 ANQGSEA. J lost 7 bases, V lost 6 bases, and 6 bases had no gene match. The CDR3 spans 12 residues. The variable domain in full, completed from reference TRBV29-1 and TRBJ1-2, reads SAVISQKPSRDICQRGTSLTIQCQVDSQVTMMFWYRQQPGQSLTLIATANQGSEATYESGFVIDKFPISRPNLTFSTLTVSNMSPEDSSIYLCSVGQGGVGYTFGSGTRLTVV.

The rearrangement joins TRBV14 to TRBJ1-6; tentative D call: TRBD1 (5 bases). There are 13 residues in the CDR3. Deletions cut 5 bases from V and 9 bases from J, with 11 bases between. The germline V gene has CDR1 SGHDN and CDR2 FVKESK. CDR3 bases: TGTGCCAGCAGCTTCCAGGGAGGTTCACCCCTCCACTTT. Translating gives CASSFQGGSPLHF.

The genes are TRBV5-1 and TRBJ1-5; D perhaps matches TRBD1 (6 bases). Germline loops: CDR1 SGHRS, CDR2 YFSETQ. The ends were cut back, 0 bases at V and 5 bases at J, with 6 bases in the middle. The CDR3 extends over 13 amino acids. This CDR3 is CASSLGQDQPQHF. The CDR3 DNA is TGCGCCAGCAGCTTGGGACAGGATCAGCCCCAGCATTTT.

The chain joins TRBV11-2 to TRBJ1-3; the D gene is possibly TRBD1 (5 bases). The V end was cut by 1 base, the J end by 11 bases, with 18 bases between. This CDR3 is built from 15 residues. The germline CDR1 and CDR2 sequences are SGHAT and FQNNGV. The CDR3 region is CASSLVTGTSSSIYF. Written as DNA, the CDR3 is TGTGCCAGCAGCTTAGTCACTGGGACTTCAAGTTCCATATATTTT.

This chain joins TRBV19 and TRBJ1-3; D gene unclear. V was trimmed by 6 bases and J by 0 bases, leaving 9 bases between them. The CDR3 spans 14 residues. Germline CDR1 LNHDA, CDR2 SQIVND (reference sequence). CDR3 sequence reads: CASSAKSSGNTIYF. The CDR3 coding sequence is TGTGCCAGTAGCGCCAAGAGCTCTGGAAACACCATATATTTT. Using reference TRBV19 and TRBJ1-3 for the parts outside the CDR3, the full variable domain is DGGITQSPKYLFRKEGQNVTLSCEQNLNHDAMYWYRQDPGQGLRLIYYSQIVNDFQKGDIAEGYSVSREKKESFPLTVTSAQKNPTAFYLCASSAKSSGNTIYFGEGSWLTVV.

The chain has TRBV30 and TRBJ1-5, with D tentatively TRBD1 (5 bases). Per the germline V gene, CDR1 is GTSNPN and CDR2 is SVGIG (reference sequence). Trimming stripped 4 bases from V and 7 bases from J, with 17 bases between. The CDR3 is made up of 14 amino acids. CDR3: CAWTPGTRGQPQHF. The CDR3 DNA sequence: TGTGCCTGGACACCGGGAACCCGGGGGCAGCCCCAGCATTTT.

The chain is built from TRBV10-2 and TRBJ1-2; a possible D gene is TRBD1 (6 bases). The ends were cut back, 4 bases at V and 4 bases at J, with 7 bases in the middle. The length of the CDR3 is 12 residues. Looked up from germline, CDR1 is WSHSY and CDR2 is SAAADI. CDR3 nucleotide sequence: TGCGCCAGCAGTGCGACAGGCTATGGCTACACCTTC. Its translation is CASSATGYGYTF.

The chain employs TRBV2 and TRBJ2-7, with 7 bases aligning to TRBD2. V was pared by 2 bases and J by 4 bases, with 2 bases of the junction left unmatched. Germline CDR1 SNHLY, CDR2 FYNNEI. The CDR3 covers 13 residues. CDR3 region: CASSEQRGYEQYF. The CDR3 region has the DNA TGTGCCAGCAGTGAACAGCGGGGTTACGAGCAGTACTTC.

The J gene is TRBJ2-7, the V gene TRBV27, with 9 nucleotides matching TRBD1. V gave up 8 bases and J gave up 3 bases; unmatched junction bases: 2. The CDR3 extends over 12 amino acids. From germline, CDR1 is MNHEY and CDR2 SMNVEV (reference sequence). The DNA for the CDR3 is TGTGCCAGCCGGGACAGGGTCTACGAGCAGTACTTC. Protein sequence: CASRDRVYEQYF.

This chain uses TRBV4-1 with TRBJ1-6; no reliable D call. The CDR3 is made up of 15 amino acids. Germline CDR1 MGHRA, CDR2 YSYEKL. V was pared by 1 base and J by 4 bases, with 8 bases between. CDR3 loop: CASSQGDAYNSPLHF. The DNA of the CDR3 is TGCGCCAGCAGCCAAGGAGATGCGTATAATTCACCCCTCCACTTT.

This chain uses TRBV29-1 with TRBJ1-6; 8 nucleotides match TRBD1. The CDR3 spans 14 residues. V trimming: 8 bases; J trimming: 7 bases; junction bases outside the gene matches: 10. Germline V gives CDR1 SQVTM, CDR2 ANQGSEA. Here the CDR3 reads CSTRQGSLNSPLHF. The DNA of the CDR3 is TGCAGCACGCGACAGGGGTCCTTGAATTCACCCCTCCACTTT.

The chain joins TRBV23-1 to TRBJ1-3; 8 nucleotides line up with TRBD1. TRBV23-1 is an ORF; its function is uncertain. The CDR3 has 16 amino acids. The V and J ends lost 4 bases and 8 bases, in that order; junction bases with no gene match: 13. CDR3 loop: CASSLPDRGGRDTIYF. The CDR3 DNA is TGCGCCAGCAGTCTACCCGACAGGGGTGGGAGAGACACCATATATTTT.

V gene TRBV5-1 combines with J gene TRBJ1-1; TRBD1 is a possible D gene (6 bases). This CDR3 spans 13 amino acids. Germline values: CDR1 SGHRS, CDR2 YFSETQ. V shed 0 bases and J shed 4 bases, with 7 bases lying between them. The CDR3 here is CASSLDRVTEAFF. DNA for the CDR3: TGCGCCAGCAGCTTGGACAGGGTCACTGAAGCTTTCTTT.

The CDR3 DNA reads as TGTGCCAGCACCCCGTGGGCAGGGTCCTTTAATGAGCAGTTCTTC. Translated: CASTPWAGSFNEQFF. The chain employs TRBV7-9 and TRBJ2-1; D is possibly TRBD1 (5 bases). The germline gives CDR1 SEHNR, CDR2 FQNEAQ (reference sequence). The CDR3 covers 15 residues. V lost 7 bases, J lost 7 bases, and 20 bases lay in between.

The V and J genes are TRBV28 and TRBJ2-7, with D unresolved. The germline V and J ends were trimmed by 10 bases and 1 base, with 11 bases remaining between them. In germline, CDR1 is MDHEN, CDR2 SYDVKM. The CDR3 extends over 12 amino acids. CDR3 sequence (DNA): TGTGCCACCTCAACAGTTTCCTACGAGCAGTACTTC. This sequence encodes CATSTVSYEQYF. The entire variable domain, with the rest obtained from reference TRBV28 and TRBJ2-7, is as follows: DVKVTQSSRYLVKRTGEKVFLECVQDMDHENMFWYRQDPGLGLRLIYFSYDVKMKEKGDIPEGYSVSREKKERFSLILESASTNQTSMYLCATSTVSYEQYFGPGTRLTVT.

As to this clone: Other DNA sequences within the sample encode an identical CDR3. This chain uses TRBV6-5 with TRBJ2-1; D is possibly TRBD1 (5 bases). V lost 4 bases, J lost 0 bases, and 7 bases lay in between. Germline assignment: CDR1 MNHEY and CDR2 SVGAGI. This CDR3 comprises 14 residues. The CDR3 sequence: CASSSGSSYNEQFF. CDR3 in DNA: TGTGCCAGCAGTTCAGGGTCCTCCTACAATGAGCAGTTCTTC.

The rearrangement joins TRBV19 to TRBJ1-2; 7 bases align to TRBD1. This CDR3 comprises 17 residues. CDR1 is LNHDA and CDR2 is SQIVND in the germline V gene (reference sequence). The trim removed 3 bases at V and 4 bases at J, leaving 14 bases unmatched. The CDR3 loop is CASSIRPLLNRGYGYTF. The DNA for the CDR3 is TGTGCCAGTAGTATTAGGCCGCTGTTAAACAGGGGCTATGGCTACACCTTC.

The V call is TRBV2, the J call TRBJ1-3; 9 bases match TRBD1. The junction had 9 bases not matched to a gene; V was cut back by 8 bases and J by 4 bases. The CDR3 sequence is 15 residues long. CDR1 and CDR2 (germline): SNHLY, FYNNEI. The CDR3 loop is CASGGTGPLGNTIYF. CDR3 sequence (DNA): TGTGCCAGCGGGGGGACAGGGCCTCTGGGAAACACCATATATTTT.

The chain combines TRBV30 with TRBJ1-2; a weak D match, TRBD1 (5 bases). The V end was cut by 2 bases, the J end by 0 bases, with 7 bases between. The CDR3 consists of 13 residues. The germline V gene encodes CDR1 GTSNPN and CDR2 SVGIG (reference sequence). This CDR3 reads CAWSSGPNYGYTF. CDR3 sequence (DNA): TGTGCCTGGAGTTCAGGGCCTAACTATGGCTACACCTTC.

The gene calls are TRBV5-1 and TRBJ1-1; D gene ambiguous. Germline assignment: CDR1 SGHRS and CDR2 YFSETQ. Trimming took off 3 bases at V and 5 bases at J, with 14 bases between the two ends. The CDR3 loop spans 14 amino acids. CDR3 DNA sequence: TGCGCCAGCAGCTACGACTCCTCGGGGACTGAAGCTTTCTTT. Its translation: CASSYDSSGTEAFF. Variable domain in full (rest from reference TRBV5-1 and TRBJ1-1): KAGVTQTPRYLIKTRGQQVTLSCSPISGHRSVSWYQQTPGQGLQFLFEYFSETQRNKGNFPGRFSGRQFSNSRSEMNVSTLELGDSALYLCASSYDSSGTEAFFGQGTRLTVV.

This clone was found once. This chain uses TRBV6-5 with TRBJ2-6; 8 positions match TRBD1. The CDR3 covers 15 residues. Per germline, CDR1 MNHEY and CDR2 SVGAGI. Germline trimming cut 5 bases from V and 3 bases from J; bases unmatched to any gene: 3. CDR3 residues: CASSTDRDGANVLTF. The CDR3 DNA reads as TGTGCCAGCAGTACGGACAGGGATGGGGCCAACGTCCTGACTTTC.

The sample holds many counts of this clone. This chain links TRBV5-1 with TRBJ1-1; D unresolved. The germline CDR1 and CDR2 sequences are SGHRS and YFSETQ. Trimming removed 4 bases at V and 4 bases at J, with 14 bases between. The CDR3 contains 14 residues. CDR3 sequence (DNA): TGCGCCAGCAGCCTTTCGGAGGCCGGCACTGAAGCTTTCTTT. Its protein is CASSLSEAGTEAFF.

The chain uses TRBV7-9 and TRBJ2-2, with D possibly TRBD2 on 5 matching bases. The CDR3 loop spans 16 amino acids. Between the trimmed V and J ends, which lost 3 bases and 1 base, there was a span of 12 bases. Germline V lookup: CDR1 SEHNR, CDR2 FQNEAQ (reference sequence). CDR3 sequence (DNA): TGTGCCAGCAGCTTCAGGACTGCAGTGAACACCGGGGAGCTGTTTTTT. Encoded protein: CASSFRTAVNTGELFF.

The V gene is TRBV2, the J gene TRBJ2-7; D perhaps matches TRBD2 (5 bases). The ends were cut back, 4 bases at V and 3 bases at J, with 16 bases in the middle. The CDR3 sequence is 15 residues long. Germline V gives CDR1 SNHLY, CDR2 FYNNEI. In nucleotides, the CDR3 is TGTGCCAGCAGTGTGGACTCTCCAACTTACTACGAGCAGTACTTC. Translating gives CASSVDSPTYYEQYF. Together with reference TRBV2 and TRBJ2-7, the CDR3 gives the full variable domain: EPEVTQTPSHQVTQMGQEVILRCVPISNHLYFYWYRQILGQKVEFLVSFYNNEISEKSEIFDDQFSVERPDGSNFTLKIRSTKLEDSAMYFCASSVDSPTYYEQYFGPGTRLTVT.

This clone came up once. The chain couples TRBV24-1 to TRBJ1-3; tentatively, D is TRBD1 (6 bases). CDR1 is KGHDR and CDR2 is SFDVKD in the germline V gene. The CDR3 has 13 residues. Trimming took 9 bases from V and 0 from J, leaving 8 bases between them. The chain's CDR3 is CATEGGSGNTIYF. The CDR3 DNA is TGTGCCACCGAAGGGGGCTCTGGAAACACCATATATTTT.

CDR3 in DNA: TGCAGCTTTTCCCGACAGGGATACATTCAGTACTTC. Amino acids: CSFSRQGYIQYF. The V and J genes are TRBV29-1 and TRBJ2-4; the match to TRBD1 covers 7 bases. V dropped 8 bases and J dropped 8; count of bases not matched to a gene: 9. Germline loops: CDR1 SQVTM, CDR2 ANQGSEA. This CDR3 spans 12 amino acids.